This is a list of T cell receptor beta chains from one sample in a study of T cells in Graves' hyperthyroidism and ophthalmopathy. MiXCR was run by TCRdb on the multiplex PCR reads, yielding one entry per CDR3 protein. The table shows roughly 200,000 distinct CDR3 sequences, with less than 20% occurring only once. Specimen: blood. The source of these receptors is a woman aged 45-65 years with Graves' hyperthyroidism. CDR3s include the opening cysteine and the closing phenylalanine or tryptophan. The D gene is left open where the match is weak. The size field is filled for only some rows; it gives once, few, many or a size class.

>many|TRBJ2-7|.|TRBV10-3
TGTGCCATCAGTGAGTCGGCACAGGATATCACCTACGAGCAGTACTTC
CAISESAQDITYEQYF
>.|TRBJ2-1|TRBD2|TRBV24-1
TGTGCCACCAGCCCTACTCAGCGGGAGTTTCTTAACAACAATGAGCAGTTCTTC
CATSPTQREFLNNNEQFF
>.|TRBJ2-1|TRBD2|TRBV20-1
TGCAGTGCTAGGACTAGCGGGAGAGGAAATGAGCAGTTCTTC
CSARTSGRGNEQFF
>.|TRBJ2-1|TRBD2|TRBV3-1
TGTGCCAGCAGCCAAGATCAAACTAGCGGTAATGAGCAGTTCTTC
CASSQDQTSGNEQFF
>many|TRBJ2-1|TRBD2|TRBV24-1
TGTGCCACCAGTGAGCCGACTAGCGCCTACAATGAGCAGTTCTTC
CATSEPTSAYNEQFF
>.|TRBJ1-2|TRBD1|TRBV9
TGTGCCAGCAGCGGAACAGGGGGCCGGGGCTACACCTTC
CASSGTGGRGYTF
>many|TRBJ2-3|.|TRBV5-1
TGCGCCAGCAGTCGACAGACAGATACGCAGTATTTT
CASSRQTDTQYF
>many|TRBJ1-1|.|TRBV20-1
TGCAGTGCTAGCAGAGACAGGGAAGCTTTCTTT
CSASRDREAFF
>.|TRBJ2-2|TRBD2|TRBV20-1
TGCAGTGCTAGAGGACTAGCGGGAGACGGGGAGCTGTTTTTT
CSARGLAGDGELFF
>many|TRBJ1-2|.|TRBV28
TGTGCCAGCGGCAACACGAAAGGGGACATTCAGGGCTACACCTTC
CASGNTKGDIQGYTF
>many|TRBJ2-5|TRBD2|TRBV11-2
TGTGCCAGCAGCCCCCTGCTAGCGGGGGAACAAGAGACCCAGTACTTC
CASSPLLAGEQETQYF
>.|TRBJ2-5|.|TRBV24-1
TGTGCCACCAGTGAAAGCGGCAGGGGAGAGACCCAGTACTTC
CATSESGRGETQYF
>few|TRBJ1-2|TRBD1|TRBV30
TGTGCCTGGAGACAACAGGGGGCGCAGAACTATGGCTACACCTTC
CAWRQQGAQNYGYTF
>many|TRBJ2-5|.|TRBV3-1
TGTGCCAGCAGCCAAGGACGCCAAGAGACCCAGTACTTC
CASSQGRQETQYF
>many|TRBJ2-7|TRBD2|TRBV7-8
TGTGCCAGCAGTATTGCTAGCGGTCGAGCCGACGAGCAGTACTTC
CASSIASGRADEQYF
>many|TRBJ1-2|.|TRBV18
TGTGCCAGCTCACCCCATATCGCTAACTATGGCTACACCTTC
CASSPHIANYGYTF
>.|TRBJ1-2|.|TRBV4-1
TGCGCCAGCAGCCAACCTTTAACAGGGAGGAATGGGGGCTACACCTTC
CASSQPLTGRNGGYTF
>many|TRBJ2-7|TRBD2|TRBV6-5
TGTGCCAGCAGTTACCGTCGGGGAGGGTCCTCCTACGAGCAGTACTTC
CASSYRRGGSSYEQYF
>.|TRBJ2-5|TRBD2|TRBV14
TGTGCCAGCAGCCAACGACGGACTAGCGGGTGGGAGGAGACCCAGTACTTC
CASSQRRTSGWEETQYF
>many|TRBJ1-5|.|TRBV20-1
TGCAGTGCTGAGGACAGTACCAATCAGCCCCAGCATTTT
CSAEDSTNQPQHF
>.|TRBJ1-2|TRBD1|TRBV19
TGTGCCAGTAAATTAAGCGGCAGGGGGGACTATGGCTACACCTTC
CASKLSGRGDYGYTF
>.|TRBJ1-2|.|TRBV7-8
TGTGCCAGCAGCCCGACCCTGGGCAGGGGACGCGGCTACACCTTC
CASSPTLGRGRGYTF
>many|TRBJ1-2|.|TRBV7-8
TGTGCCAGCAGCTTAGTCCAAGGGGACGGCTACACCTTC
CASSLVQGDGYTF
>many|TRBJ2-7|TRBD1|TRBV6-1
TGTGCCAGCAGGGGACAGGGGTTATACGAGCAGTACTTC
CASRGQGLYEQYF
>many|TRBJ2-7|.|TRBV6-1
TGTGCCAGCAGTGAAAGCTACGGGGCCTCCTACGAGCAGTACTTC
CASSESYGASYEQYF
>many|TRBJ1-1|TRBD1|TRBV19
TGTGCCAGTAGTCTATTACCTCGGACAGGGCGTGGGATGAACACTGAAGCTTTCTTT
CASSLLPRTGRGMNTEAFF
>.|TRBJ1-1|TRBD1|TRBV12-3/TRBV12-4
TGTGCCAGCAGTCTACAGGGGGCAGGCACTGAAGCTTTCTTT
CASSLQGAGTEAFF
>few|TRBJ2-6|.|TRBV30
TGTGCCTGGAGTGGGGCTGGGACACGCTCTGGGGCCAACGTCCTGACTTTC
CAWSGAGTRSGANVLTF
>few|TRBJ2-1|.|TRBV12-3/TRBV12-4
TGTGCCAGCAGTTTACGCCAGAGCTCCTACAATGAGCAGTTCTTC
CASSLRQSSYNEQFF
>.|TRBJ1-1|.|TRBV20-1
TGCAGTTCTCTGGGGGGGGCGACGACTGAAGCTTTCTTT
CSSLGGATTEAFF
>many|TRBJ1-1|.|TRBV7-6
TGTGCCAGCGGAGGGGGGGGGGCAGGCGCTGAAGCTTTCTTT
CASGGGGAGAEAFF
>few|TRBJ1-4|.|TRBV7-8
TGTGCCAGCAGCTTAGTGGATGCAACTAATGAAAAACTGTTTTTT
CASSLVDATNEKLFF
>.|TRBJ2-7|TRBD2|TRBV20-1
TGCAGTGCTAGAGATCCCCTAGCGGGAGAAGACCCCTACGAGCAGTACTTC
CSARDPLAGEDPYEQYF
>many|TRBJ2-1|.|TRBV7-3
TGTGCCAGCAGCTTAGCGGGAAATGCTCACAATGAGCAGTTCTTC
CASSLAGNAHNEQFF
>many|TRBJ1-5|.|TRBV12-3/TRBV12-4
TGTGCCAGCAGCTCATGGGACGTGGGGGGTCAGCCCCAGCATTTT
CASSSWDVGGQPQHF
>few|TRBJ1-6|.|TRBV20-1
TGCAGTGCTAGATCCCGGGGCGGGGCTTCACCCCTCCACTTT
CSARSRGGASPLHF
>many|TRBJ2-1|.|TRBV27
TGTGCCAGCAGTTTTTGGGAAACCTACAATGAGCAGTTCTTC
CASSFWETYNEQFF
>.|TRBJ2-3|TRBD2|TRBV30
TGTGCCTGGGCCCGGACTAGCGGGGGAACTAGCACAGATACGCAGTATTTT
CAWARTSGGTSTDTQYF
>few|TRBJ2-7|.|TRBV12-3/TRBV12-4
TGTGCCAGCAGTTTGGTGGCGAGGGAGCAGTACTTC
CASSLVAREQYF
>few|TRBJ1-2|.|TRBV9
TGTGCCAGCAGAACAGGGACGAGGGGCTACACCTTC
CASRTGTRGYTF
>.|TRBJ2-3|.|TRBV20-1
TGCAGTGCTAGAGTCCCGCCAGATACGCAGTATTTT
CSARVPPDTQYF
>many|TRBJ1-1|.|TRBV11-3
TGTGCCAGCAGCTTAGTCGGGCTTGAAGCTTTCTTT
CASSLVGLEAFF
>once|TRBJ1-5|.|TRBV4-2
TGTGCCAGCAGTCTTTCCTCGGGGAATCAGCCCCAGCATTTT
CASSLSSGNQPQHF
>.|TRBJ1-3|.|TRBV30
TGTGCCTGGAGTAGGAAGGACTCTGGAAACACCATATATTTT
CAWSRKDSGNTIYF
>many|TRBJ1-1|.|TRBV28
TGTGCCAGCAGTTACCCCCAGGGCTATGAAGCTTTCTTT
CASSYPQGYEAFF
>.|TRBJ2-7|TRBD2|TRBV6-1
TGTGCCAGCAGTCTGACTAGCGGGAGTACCTACGAGCAGTACTTC
CASSLTSGSTYEQYF
>many|TRBJ1-1|.|TRBV19
TGTGCCAGTACCCTGGGGGGAAAGGGGACTGAAGCTTTCTTT
CASTLGGKGTEAFF
>many|TRBJ1-5|TRBD1|TRBV20-1
TGCAGTGTTGCGGACAGGGGCAATCAGCCCCAGCATTTT
CSVADRGNQPQHF
>many|TRBJ1-1|.|TRBV3-1
TGTGCCAGCAGCCAAGCCCGTAGGAACACTGAAGCTTTCTTT
CASSQARRNTEAFF
>once|TRBJ1-2|.|TRBV2
TGTGCCAGCAGACACCCCGAGACGCAGGCTAACTATGGCTACACCTTC
CASRHPETQANYGYTF
>.|TRBJ2-1|.|TRBV5-4
TGTGCCAGCAGCTTCTCCGAGTACAATGAGCAGTTCTTC
CASSFSEYNEQFF
>many|TRBJ1-3|.|TRBV6-2/TRBV6-3
TGTGCCAGCACAAGGACGAGGGGATCCCCTGGAAACACCATATATTTT
CASTRTRGSPGNTIYF
>many|TRBJ2-1|.|TRBV11-2
TGTGCCAGCAGCTTAGAGTGGGCACGCTCGAGGTACAATGAGCAGTTCTTC
CASSLEWARSRYNEQFF
>.|TRBJ2-1|.|TRBV6-1
TGTGCCAGCAGCACAGGGGAGGGAATTTTTGGCTACAATGAGCAGTTCTTC
CASSTGEGIFGYNEQFF
>.|TRBJ1-5|.|TRBV3-1
TGTGCCAGCAGCCAAGACCGGAAACAGCCCCAGCATTTT
CASSQDRKQPQHF
>.|TRBJ2-1|TRBD2|TRBV30
TGTGCCTGGACCCCGACTAGCGGGAGGAGTCCCTACAATGAGCAGTTCTTC
CAWTPTSGRSPYNEQFF
>.|TRBJ1-6|TRBD1|TRBV7-9
TGTGCCAGCAGCACGCAACAGGGGTTTAGCTCCTATAATTCACCCCTCCACTTT
CASSTQQGFSSYNSPLHF
>.|TRBJ2-2|.|TRBV3-1
TGTGCCAGCAGCCAGATGGGCAGCTTGAACACCGGGGAGCTGTTTTTT
CASSQMGSLNTGELFF
>.|TRBJ2-1|TRBD2|TRBV30
TGTGCCTCAACCGGGACTAGCGGGAGGAGTCCCTACAATGAGCAGTTCTTC
CASTGTSGRSPYNEQFF
>few|TRBJ2-3|.|TRBV5-5
TGTGCCAGCAGTTTGAGTCGCTCGCGCACAGATACGCAGTATTTT
CASSLSRSRTDTQYF